This T cell receptor beta chain was documented in a study of blood T cell repertoires in COVID-19. Overall study context: Sites across the United States, Italy and Spain contributed samples from acute and convalescent COVID-19.

Trimming took off 6 bases at V and 2 bases at J, with 14 bases between the two ends. The CDR3 has 14 residues. CDR1 and CDR2 (germline): MDHEN, SYDVKM. TCRdb's table, derived via immunoSEQ multiplex PCR, lists solely in-frame clones and lacks some. The sample holds approximately 100,000 clones, approximately 88% seen once. The sequence was collected from a man aged 55 to 69 with acute or convalescent COVID-19. The sample comprised peripheral blood. The chain employs TRBV28 and TRBJ2-7; maybe TRBD1 (6 bases). Here the CDR3 reads CASRPGQSTYEQYF. The CDR3 coding sequence is TGTGCCAGCAGGCCCGGACAGTCAACCTACGAGCAGTACTTC.